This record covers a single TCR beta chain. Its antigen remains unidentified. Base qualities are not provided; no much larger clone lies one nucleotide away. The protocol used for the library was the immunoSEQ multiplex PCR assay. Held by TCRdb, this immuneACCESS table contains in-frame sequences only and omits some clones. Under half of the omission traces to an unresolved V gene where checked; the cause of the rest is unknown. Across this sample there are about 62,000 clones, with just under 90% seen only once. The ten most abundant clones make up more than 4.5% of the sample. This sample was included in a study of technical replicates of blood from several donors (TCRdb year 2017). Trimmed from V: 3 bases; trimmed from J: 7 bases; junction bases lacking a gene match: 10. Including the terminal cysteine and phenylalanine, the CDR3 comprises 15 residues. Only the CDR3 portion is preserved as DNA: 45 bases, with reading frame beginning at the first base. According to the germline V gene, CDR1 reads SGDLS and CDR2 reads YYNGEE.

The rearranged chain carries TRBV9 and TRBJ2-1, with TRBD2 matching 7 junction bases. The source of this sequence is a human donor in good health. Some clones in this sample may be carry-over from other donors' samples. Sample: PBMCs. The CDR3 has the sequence CASSASGTTRNEQFF. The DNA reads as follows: TGTGCCAGCAGCGCCTCCGGGACTACGAGGAATGAGCAGTTCTTC.